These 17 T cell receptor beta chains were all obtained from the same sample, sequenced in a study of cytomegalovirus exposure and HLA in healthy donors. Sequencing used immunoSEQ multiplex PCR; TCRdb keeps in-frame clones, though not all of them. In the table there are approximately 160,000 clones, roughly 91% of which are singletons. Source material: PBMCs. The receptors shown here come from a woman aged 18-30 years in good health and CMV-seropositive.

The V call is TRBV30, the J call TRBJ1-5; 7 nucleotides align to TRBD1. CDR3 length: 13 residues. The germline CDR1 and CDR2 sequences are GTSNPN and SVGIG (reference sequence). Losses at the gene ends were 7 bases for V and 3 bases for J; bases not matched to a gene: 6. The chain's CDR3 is CAYSGQHNQPQHF. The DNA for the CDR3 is TGTGCCTACTCGGGACAGCACAATCAGCCCCAGCATTTT.

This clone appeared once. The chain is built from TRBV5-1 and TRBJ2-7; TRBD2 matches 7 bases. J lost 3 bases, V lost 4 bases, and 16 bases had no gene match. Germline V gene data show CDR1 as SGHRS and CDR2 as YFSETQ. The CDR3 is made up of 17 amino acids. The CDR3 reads CASSPQVPAGRSYEQYF. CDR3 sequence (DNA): TGCGCCAGCAGCCCTCAGGTACCAGCGGGAAGAAGCTACGAGCAGTACTTC.

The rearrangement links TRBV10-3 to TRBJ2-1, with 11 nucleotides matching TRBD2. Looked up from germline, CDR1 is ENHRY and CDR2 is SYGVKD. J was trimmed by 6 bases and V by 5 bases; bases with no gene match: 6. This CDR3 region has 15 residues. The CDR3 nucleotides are TGTGCCATCAGTAGGATAGCGGGAGGGCCCAATGAGCAGTTCTTC. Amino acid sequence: CAISRIAGGPNEQFF.

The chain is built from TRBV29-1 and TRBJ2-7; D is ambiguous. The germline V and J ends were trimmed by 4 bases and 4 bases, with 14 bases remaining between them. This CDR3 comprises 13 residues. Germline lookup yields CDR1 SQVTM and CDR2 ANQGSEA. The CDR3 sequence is CSVGQRLSYEQYF. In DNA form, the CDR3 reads TGCAGCGTTGGTCAGAGGCTGTCATACGAGCAGTACTTC.

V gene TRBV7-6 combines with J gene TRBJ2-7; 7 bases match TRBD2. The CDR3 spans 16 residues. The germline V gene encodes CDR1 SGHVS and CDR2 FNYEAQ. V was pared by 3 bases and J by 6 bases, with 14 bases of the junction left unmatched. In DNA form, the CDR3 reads TGTGCCAGCAGCTTGGGGGGGACGACCGCTTTGAGCGAGCAGTACTTC. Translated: CASSLGGTTALSEQYF.

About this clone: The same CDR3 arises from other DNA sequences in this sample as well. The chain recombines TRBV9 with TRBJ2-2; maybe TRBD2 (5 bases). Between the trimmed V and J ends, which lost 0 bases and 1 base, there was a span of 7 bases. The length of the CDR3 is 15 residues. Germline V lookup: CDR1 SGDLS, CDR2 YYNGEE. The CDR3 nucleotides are TGTGCCAGCAGCGTAGGTGGAGGGAACACCGGGGAGCTGTTTTTT. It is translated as CASSVGGGNTGELFF.

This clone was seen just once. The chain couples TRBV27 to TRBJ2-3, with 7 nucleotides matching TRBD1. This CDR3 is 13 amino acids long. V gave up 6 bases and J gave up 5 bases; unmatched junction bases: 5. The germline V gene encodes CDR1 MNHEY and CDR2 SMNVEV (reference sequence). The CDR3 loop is CASRTTGRDTQYF. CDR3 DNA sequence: TGTGCCAGCAGGACGACAGGGAGAGATACGCAGTATTTT.

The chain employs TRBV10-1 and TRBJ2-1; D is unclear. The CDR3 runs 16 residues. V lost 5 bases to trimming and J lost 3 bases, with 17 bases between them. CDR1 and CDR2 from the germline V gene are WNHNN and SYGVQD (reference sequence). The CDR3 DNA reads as TGCGCCAGCAGTCGAAATAAAGAAACTTTCTACAATGAGCAGTTCTTC. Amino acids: CASSRNKETFYNEQFF.

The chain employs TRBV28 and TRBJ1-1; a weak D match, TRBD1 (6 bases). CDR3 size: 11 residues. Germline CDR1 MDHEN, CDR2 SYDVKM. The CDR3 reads CVTGMNTEAFF. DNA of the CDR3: TGTGTCACAGGGATGAACACTGAAGCTTTCTTT.

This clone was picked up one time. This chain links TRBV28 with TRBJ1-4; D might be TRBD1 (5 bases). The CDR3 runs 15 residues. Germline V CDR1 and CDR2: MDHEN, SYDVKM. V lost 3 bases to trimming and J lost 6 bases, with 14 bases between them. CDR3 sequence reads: CASSLWAGRDEKLFF. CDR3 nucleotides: TGTGCCAGCAGTTTGTGGGCAGGGCGCGATGAAAAACTGTTTTTT.

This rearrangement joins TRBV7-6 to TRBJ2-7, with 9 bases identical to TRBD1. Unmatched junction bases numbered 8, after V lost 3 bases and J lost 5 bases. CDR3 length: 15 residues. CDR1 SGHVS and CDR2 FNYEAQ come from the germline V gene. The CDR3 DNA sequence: TGTGCCAGCAGCTTGGGGGACAGGGCGAGGAACGAGCAGTACTTC. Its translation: CASSLGDRARNEQYF.

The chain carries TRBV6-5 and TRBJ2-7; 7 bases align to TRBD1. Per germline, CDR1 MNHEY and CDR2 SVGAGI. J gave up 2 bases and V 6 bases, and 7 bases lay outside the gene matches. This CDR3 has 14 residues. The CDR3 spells CASRPGTVAYEQYF. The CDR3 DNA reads TGTGCCAGCAGGCCCGGGACAGTAGCCTACGAGCAGTACTTC.

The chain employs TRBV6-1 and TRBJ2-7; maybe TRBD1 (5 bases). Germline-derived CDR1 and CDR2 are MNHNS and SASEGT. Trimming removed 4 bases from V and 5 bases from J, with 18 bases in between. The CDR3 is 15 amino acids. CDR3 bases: TGTGCCAGCAGTGGACAATTAACAGGCGCACACGAGCAGTACTTC. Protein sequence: CASSGQLTGAHEQYF.

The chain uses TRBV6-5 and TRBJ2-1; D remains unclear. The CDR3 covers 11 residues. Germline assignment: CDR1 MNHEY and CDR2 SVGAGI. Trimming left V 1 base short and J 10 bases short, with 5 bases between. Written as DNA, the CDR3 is TGTGCCAGCAGTTACTTCGAGGAGCAGTTCTTC. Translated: CASSYFEEQFF.

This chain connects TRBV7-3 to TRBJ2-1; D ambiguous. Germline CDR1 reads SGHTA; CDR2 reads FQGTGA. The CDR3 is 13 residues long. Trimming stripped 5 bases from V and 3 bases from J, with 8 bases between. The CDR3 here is CASSRTNYNEQFF. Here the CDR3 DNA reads TGTGCCAGCAGCCGCACAAACTACAATGAGCAGTTCTTC.

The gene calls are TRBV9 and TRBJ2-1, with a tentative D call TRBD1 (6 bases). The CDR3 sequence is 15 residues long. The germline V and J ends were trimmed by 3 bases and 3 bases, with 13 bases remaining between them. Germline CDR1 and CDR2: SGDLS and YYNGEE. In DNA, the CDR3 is TGTGCCAGCAGCGGTGACAGGTTTAACTACAATGAGCAGTTCTTC. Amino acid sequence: CASSGDRFNYNEQFF.

Here the CDR3 reads CASSRVLQGFSEAFF. DNA for the CDR3: TGTGCCAGTAGTCGAGTTCTTCAGGGGTTCTCTGAAGCTTTCTTT. This rearrangement joins TRBV19 to TRBJ1-1, with D maybe TRBD1 (6 bases). There are 15 residues in the CDR3. Germline V gene data show CDR1 as LNHDA and CDR2 as SQIVND (reference sequence). Trimming cost V 5 bases and J 6 bases, with 19 bases left between them.